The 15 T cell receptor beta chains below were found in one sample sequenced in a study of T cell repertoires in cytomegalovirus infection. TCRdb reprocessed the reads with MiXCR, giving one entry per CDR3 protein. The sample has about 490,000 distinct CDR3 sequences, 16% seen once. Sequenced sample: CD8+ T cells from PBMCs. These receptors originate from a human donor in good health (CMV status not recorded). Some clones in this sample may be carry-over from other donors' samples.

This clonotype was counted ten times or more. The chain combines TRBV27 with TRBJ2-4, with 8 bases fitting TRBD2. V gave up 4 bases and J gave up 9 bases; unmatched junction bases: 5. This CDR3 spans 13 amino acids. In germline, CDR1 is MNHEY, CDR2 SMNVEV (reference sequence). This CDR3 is CASSSGGSSIQYF. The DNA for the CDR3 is TGTGCCAGCAGTTCGGGAGGGTCGAGCATTCAGTACTTC.

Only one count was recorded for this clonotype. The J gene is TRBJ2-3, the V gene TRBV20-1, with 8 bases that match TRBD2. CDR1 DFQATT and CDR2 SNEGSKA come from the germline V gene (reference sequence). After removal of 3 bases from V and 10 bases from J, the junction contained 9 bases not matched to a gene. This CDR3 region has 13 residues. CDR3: CSASAGGPGPQYF. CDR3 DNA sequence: TGCAGTGCTAGTGCGGGGGGCCCGGGGCCGCAGTATTTT.

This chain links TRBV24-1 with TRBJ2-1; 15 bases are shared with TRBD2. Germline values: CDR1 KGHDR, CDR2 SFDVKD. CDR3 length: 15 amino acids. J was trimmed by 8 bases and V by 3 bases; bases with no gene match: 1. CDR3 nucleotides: TGTGCCACCAGTGATAGGACTAGCGGGGGGGATGAGCAGTTCTTC. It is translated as CATSDRTSGGDEQFF.

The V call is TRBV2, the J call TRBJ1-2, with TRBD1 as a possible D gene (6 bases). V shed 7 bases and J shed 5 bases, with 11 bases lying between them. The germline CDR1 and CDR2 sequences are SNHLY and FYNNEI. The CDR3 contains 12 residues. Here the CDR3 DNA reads TGTGCCAGCAAGAGACAGGAATATGGCTACACCTTC. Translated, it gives CASKRQEYGYTF.

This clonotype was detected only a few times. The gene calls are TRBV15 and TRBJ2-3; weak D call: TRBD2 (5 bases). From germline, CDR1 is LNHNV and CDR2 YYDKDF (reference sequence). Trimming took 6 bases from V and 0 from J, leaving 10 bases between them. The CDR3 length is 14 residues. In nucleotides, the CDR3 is TGTGCCACCAGTCCAGAGGGTAGCACAGATACGCAGTATTTT. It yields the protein CATSPEGSTDTQYF. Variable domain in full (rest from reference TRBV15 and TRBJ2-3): DAMVIQNPRYQVTQFGKPVTLSCSQTLNHNVMYWYQQKSSQAPKLLFHYYDKDFNNEADTPDNFQSRRPNTSFCFLDIRSPGLGDTAMYLCATSPEGSTDTQYFGPGTRLTVL.

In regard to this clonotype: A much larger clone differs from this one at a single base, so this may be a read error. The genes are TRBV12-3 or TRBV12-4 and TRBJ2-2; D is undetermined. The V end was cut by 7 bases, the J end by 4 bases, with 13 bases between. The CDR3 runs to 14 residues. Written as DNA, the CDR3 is TGTGCCAGCATCAAGACATTGGGCACCGGGGAGCTGTTTTTT. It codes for CASIKTLGTGELFF.

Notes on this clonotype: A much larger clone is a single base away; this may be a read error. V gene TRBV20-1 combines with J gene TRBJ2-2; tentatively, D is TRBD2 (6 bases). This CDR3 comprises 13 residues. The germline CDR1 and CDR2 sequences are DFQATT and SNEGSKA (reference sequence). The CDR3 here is CSAREVNTWELFF. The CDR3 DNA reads TGCAGTGCCAGGGAGGTGAACACCTGGGAGCTGTTTTTT.

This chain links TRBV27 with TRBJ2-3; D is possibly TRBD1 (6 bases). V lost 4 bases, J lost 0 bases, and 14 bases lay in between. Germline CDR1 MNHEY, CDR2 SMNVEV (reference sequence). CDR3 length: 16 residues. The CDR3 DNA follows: TGTGCCAGCAGTTGGGACACAGGGCTTAGCACAGATACGCAGTATTTT. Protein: CASSWDTGLSTDTQYF.

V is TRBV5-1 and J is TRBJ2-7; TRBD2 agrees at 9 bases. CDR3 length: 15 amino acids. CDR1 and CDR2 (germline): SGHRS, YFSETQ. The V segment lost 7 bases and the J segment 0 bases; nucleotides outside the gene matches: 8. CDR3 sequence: CASGRSGGASYEQYF. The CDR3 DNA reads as TGCGCCAGCGGACGTAGCGGGGGAGCCTCCTACGAGCAGTACTTC.

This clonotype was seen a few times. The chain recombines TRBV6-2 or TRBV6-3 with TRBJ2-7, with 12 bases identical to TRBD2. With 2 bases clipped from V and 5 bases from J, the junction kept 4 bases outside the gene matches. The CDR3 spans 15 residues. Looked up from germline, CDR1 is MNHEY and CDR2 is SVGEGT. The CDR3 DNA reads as TGTGCCAGCAGTTACGGACTAGCGGGACTCCACGAGCAGTACTTC. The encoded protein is CASSYGLAGLHEQYF.

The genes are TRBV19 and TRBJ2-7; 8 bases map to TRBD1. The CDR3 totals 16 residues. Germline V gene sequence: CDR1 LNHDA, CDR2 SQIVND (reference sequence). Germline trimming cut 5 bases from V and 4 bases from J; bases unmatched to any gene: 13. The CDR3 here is CASSPDLGTGFYEQYF. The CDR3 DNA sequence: TGTGCCAGTAGTCCCGATCTCGGGACAGGTTTTTACGAGCAGTACTTC.

CDR3 coding DNA: TGCAGTGCTAGAGATATAAGCGGACCTCTTGACACCATATATTTT. Its protein is CSARDISGPLDTIYF. The chain links TRBV20-1 to TRBJ1-3; no clear D gene. The V gene's germline CDR1 is DFQATT and CDR2 SNEGSKA (reference sequence). The CDR3 extends over 15 amino acids. Trimming left V 0 bases short and J 8 bases short, with 17 bases between.

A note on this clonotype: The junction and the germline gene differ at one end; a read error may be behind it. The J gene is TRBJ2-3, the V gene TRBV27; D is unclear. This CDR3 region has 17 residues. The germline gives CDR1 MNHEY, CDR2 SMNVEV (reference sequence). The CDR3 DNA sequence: TGTGCCAGAAGTTTATCACTCGGTCCGGCGGACACAGATACGCAGTATTTT. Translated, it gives CARSLSLGPADTDTQYF.

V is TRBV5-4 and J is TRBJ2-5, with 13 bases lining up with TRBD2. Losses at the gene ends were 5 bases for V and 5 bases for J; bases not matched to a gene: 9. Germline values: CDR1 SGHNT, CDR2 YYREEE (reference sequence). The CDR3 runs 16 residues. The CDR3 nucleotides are TGTGCCAGCAGGCCTCCGACTAGCGGGGGGATGGAGACCCAGTACTTC. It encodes CASRPPTSGGMETQYF.

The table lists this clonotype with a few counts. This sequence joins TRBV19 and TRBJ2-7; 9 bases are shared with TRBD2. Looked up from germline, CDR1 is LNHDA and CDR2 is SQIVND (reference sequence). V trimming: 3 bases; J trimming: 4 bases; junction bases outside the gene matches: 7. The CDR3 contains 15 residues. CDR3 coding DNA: TGTGCCAGTAGTATCGGCCTAGCGGGGAAGTACGAGCAGTACTTC. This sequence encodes CASSIGLAGKYEQYF.